Below, 28 T cell receptor beta chains from the same sample are listed, as sequenced in a study of T cell responses to AZD1222 COVID-19 vaccine. Here immunoSEQ multiplex PCR was the method, and the copy in TCRdb shows in-frame clones only, minus some. This repertoire shows around 270,000 clones, around 93% found once; its top ten account for around 0.58%. The source was peripheral blood, collected 28 days after the second AZD1222 dose. The receptors shown here come from an adult who received the AZD1222 COVID-19 vaccine.

This sequence joins TRBV27 and TRBJ2-3, with TRBD2 identical over 10 bases. V lost 3 bases, J lost 3 bases, and 12 bases stayed unmatched. The CDR3 is 18 amino acids. CDR1 MNHEY and CDR2 SMNVEV come from the germline V gene (reference sequence). This CDR3 reads CASSFEGLAPAGTDTQYF. The CDR3 DNA reads TGTGCCAGCAGTTTTGAGGGACTAGCGCCTGCGGGGACAGATACGCAGTATTTT.

Only one count was recorded for this clone. CDR3 amino acids: CASSMGRGASYEQYF. In nucleotides, the CDR3 is TGTGCCAGTAGTATGGGACGGGGAGCTAGCTACGAGCAGTACTTC. The chain links TRBV19 to TRBJ2-7; D possibly uses TRBD1 or TRBD2 (5 bases each). Germline lookup yields CDR1 LNHDA and CDR2 SQIVND (reference sequence). CDR3 length: 15 residues. V lost 3 bases, J lost 3 bases, and 15 bases lay in between.

The chain joins TRBV25-1 to TRBJ2-5; D might be TRBD1 (6 bases). Germline V CDR1 and CDR2: MGHDK, SYGVNS. CDR3 size: 13 residues. Trimming took 3 bases from V and 5 from J, leaving 10 bases between them. The CDR3 is CASSEGARETQYF. The DNA of the CDR3 is TGTGCCAGCAGTGAGGGGGCGCGTGAGACCCAGTACTTC.

The chain recombines TRBV11-3 with TRBJ2-3, with TRBD1 matching over 10 bases. The CDR3 extends over 19 amino acids. Germline V gene lookup returns CDR1 SGHNT and CDR2 YENEEA. V trimming: 3 bases; J trimming: 4 bases; junction bases outside the gene matches: 16. The CDR3 nucleotides read TGTGCCAGCAGCTTTCGATCCCCGGGACAGGGGCTGGGCGCAGATACGCAGTATTTT. It is translated as CASSFRSPGQGLGADTQYF.

The chain is built from TRBV20-1 and TRBJ1-4; possible D gene TRBD1, 6 bases. The CDR3 length is 14 residues. V was cut by 3 bases and J by 0 bases, with 8 bases left in between. From germline, CDR1 is DFQATT and CDR2 SNEGSKA (reference sequence). CDR3 coding DNA: TGCAGTGCTAGTAAGGGGGCAACTAATGAAAAACTGTTTTTT. Translation: CSASKGATNEKLFF.

The chain combines TRBV5-5 with TRBJ1-2; no definite D call. CDR3 length: 16 residues. CDR1 is SGHKS, CDR2 YYEKEE, per germline (reference sequence). Trimming stripped 2 bases from V and 6 bases from J, with 20 bases between. The chain's CDR3 is CASSLSAVSWLNGYTF. In nucleotides, the CDR3 is TGTGCCAGCAGCTTAAGCGCAGTGAGTTGGTTAAATGGCTACACCTTC.

This clone was picked up one time. Here the CDR3 DNA reads TGTGCCAGCGAGACAGGGGGCTGGAATGAAAAACTGTTTTTT. Its protein is CASETGGWNEKLFF. The chain has TRBV6-6 and TRBJ1-4; TRBD1 matches at 10 bases. The germline V gene has CDR1 MNHNY and CDR2 SVGAGI (reference sequence). CDR3 length: 14 residues. With 8 bases clipped from V and 5 bases from J, the junction kept 5 bases outside the gene matches.

V is TRBV11-3 and J is TRBJ1-1; D is undetermined. The germline V gene has CDR1 SGHNT and CDR2 YENEEA. The CDR3 loop spans 13 amino acids. Trimming removed 5 bases at V and 5 bases at J, with 12 bases between. CDR3 sequence: CASSRESGTEAFF. DNA of the CDR3: TGTGCCAGCAGCAGGGAATCGGGGACTGAAGCTTTCTTT.

This clone was seen a handful of times. The chain links TRBV27 to TRBJ2-7, with unresolved D. Trimming took 2 bases from V and 2 from J, leaving 13 bases between them. CDR3 length equals 15 residues. Germline V lookup: CDR1 MNHEY, CDR2 SMNVEV (reference sequence). The CDR3 reads CASSLNIGPTYEQYF. In nucleotides, the CDR3 is TGTGCCAGCAGTTTAAATATCGGTCCTACCTACGAGCAGTACTTC.

This clone was detected only once. The chain has TRBV28 and TRBJ2-3, with 9 bases lining up with TRBD2. The CDR3 covers 16 residues. Germline CDR1 reads MDHEN; CDR2 reads SYDVKM. V trimming: 3 bases; J trimming: 1 base; junction bases outside the gene matches: 5. CDR3 DNA: TGTGCCAGCAGTTTTCGTAGACTAGCGGGCACAGATACGCAGTATTTT. Translation gives CASSFRRLAGTDTQYF.

The table lists this clone with a count of one. The rearrangement uses TRBV2 and TRBJ2-7; 9 bases fit TRBD2. The CDR3 is 14 residues long. CDR1 is SNHLY, CDR2 FYNNEI, per germline. V trimming: 6 bases; J trimming: 3 bases; junction bases outside the gene matches: 6. CDR3 region: CASRGNSGSYEQYF. The CDR3 region has the DNA TGTGCCAGCAGGGGGAATAGCGGGAGCTACGAGCAGTACTTC.

V is TRBV12-3 or TRBV12-4 and J is TRBJ1-4, with D unresolved. The V and J ends lost 1 base and 5 bases respectively, with 2 bases between them. The CDR3 length is 12 residues. DNA of the CDR3: TGTGCCAGCAGTTTAGGGAATGAAAAACTGTTTTTT. Translating it yields CASSLGNEKLFF.

V and J are TRBV7-8 and TRBJ2-5, with 7 bases that match TRBD1. Trimming cost V 7 bases and J 5 bases; bases outside gene matches: 10. CDR1 SGHVS and CDR2 FQNEAQ come from the germline V gene. This CDR3 is 14 amino acids long. Here the CDR3 reads CASTPRQGRETQYF. The CDR3 DNA is TGTGCCAGCACCCCCCGACAGGGTCGGGAGACCCAGTACTTC.

The gene calls are TRBV5-1 and TRBJ1-2; TRBD1 matches 7 bases. CDR1 SGHRS and CDR2 YFSETQ come from the germline V gene. The trim removed 0 bases at V and 4 bases at J, leaving 3 bases unmatched. This CDR3 comprises 14 residues. The CDR3 reads CASSLEGGGYGYTF. CDR3 bases: TGCGCCAGCAGCTTGGAAGGGGGCGGCTATGGCTACACCTTC.

This clone has a single count. The chain couples TRBV5-6 to TRBJ1-1; a weak D match, TRBD1 (6 bases). The CDR3 covers 15 residues. V gave up 0 bases and J gave up 5 bases, with 14 bases separating them. Per the germline V gene, CDR1 is SGHDT and CDR2 is YYEEEE. CDR3 region: CASSLGGQLMTEAFF. Written as DNA, the CDR3 is TGTGCCAGCAGCTTGGGCGGACAGTTAATGACTGAAGCTTTCTTT.

The V and J genes are TRBV11-1 and TRBJ2-2; TRBD2 agrees at 7 bases. The CDR3 consists of 13 residues. Trimming removed 3 bases from V and 6 bases from J; junction bases left unmatched: 1. CDR1 SGHAT and CDR2 FQDESV come from the germline V gene (reference sequence). The CDR3 nucleotides read TGTGCCAGCAGCTTGGGGAGGGCCGGGGAGCTGTTTTTT. Amino acid sequence: CASSLGRAGELFF.

The V gene is TRBV9, the J gene TRBJ1-2; D ambiguous. The CDR3 length is 13 residues. V was shortened by 7 bases and J by 0 bases, with 10 bases between the two germline ends. Germline V gene data show CDR1 as SGDLS and CDR2 as YYNGEE. The CDR3: CASGRDSNYGYTF. The CDR3 coding sequence is TGTGCCAGCGGGAGGGATTCTAACTATGGCTACACCTTC.

The chain is built from TRBV9 and TRBJ1-1; D ambiguous. The germline V gene encodes CDR1 SGDLS and CDR2 YYNGEE. V was cut by 0 bases and J by 5 bases, with 5 bases left in between. The CDR3 sequence is 12 residues long. CDR3 DNA: TGTGCCAGCAGCGTAGGAGGGACTGAAGCTTTCTTT. Protein sequence: CASSVGGTEAFF.

This chain connects TRBV5-4 to TRBJ2-2; D perhaps matches TRBD1 (5 bases). The CDR3 loop spans 18 amino acids. The V gene's germline CDR1 is SGHNT and CDR2 YYREEE (reference sequence). The V gene lost 4 bases and the J gene lost 0 bases, with 19 bases spanning the gap. The CDR3 is CASSVAGSYPANTGELFF. CDR3 DNA: TGTGCCAGCAGCGTGGCAGGGTCCTACCCCGCGAACACCGGGGAGCTGTTTTTT.

CDR3 nucleotide sequence: TGTGCCAGCACTCTATCAGGGGCGTCCTACGAGCAGTACTTC. Translation: CASTLSGASYEQYF. The V and J genes are TRBV28 and TRBJ2-7, with D possibly being TRBD1 (6 bases). The V end was cut by 7 bases, the J end by 1 base, with 14 bases between. The germline CDR1 and CDR2 sequences are MDHEN and SYDVKM. The CDR3 extends over 14 amino acids.

This rearrangement joins TRBV11-2 to TRBJ1-2; D is perhaps TRBD1 (6 bases). The V gene lost 1 base and the J gene lost 8 bases, with 11 bases spanning the gap. CDR3 length: 13 amino acids. Germline V gene lookup returns CDR1 SGHAT and CDR2 FQNNGV. The CDR3 is CASSLAGDTGYTF. DNA of the CDR3: TGTGCCAGCAGCTTAGCAGGGGATACCGGCTACACCTTC.

This clone showed up just a few times. The gene calls are TRBV21-1 and TRBJ2-3; the DNA was not used to check the table's D call, TRBD1. TRBV21-1 is a recognized pseudogene. The CDR3 consists of 19 residues. The DNA of the CDR3 is TGTGCCAGCAGCAAAAGGGGGCTCGGGCCCCAAGATAACACAGATACGCAGTATTTT. Translation: CASSKRGLGPQDNTDTQYF.

V and J are TRBV6-6 and TRBJ1-2, with 7 bases that match TRBD1. This CDR3 has 18 residues. With V trimmed by 5 bases and J by 4 bases, 19 bases remained unmatched. Germline CDR1 is MNHNY and CDR2 is SVGAGI (reference sequence). CDR3 loop: CASSRHFLQGLPFYGYTF. CDR3 DNA sequence: TGTGCCAGCAGTCGGCACTTCCTACAGGGGTTACCATTCTATGGCTACACCTTC.

This rearrangement joins TRBV28 to TRBJ2-7; the D gene is possibly TRBD2 (5 bases). Germline-derived CDR1 and CDR2 are MDHEN and SYDVKM. The CDR3 sequence is 15 residues long. V was cut by 5 bases and J by 2 bases, with 16 bases left in between. CDR3 protein: CASSPWTGRTYEQYF. DNA for the CDR3: TGTGCCAGCAGTCCCTGGACTGGTAGAACCTACGAGCAGTACTTC.

This clone was seen once. The gene calls are TRBV6-1 and TRBJ2-7, with TRBD2 identical over 11 bases. With V trimmed by 4 bases and J by 5 bases, 4 bases remained unmatched. The germline V gene has CDR1 MNHNS and CDR2 SASEGT. The length of the CDR3 is 14 residues. CDR3 DNA: TGTGCCAGCAGTGTAGCGGGAGGGGCGGACGAGCAGTACTTC. This encodes CASSVAGGADEQYF.

The CDR3 DNA reads TGTGTCACCGGGACAGGGGGCTACGAGCAGTACTTC. It encodes CVTGTGGYEQYF. The chain couples TRBV28 to TRBJ2-7; TRBD1 agrees at 11 bases. Germline CDR1 and CDR2: MDHEN and SYDVKM. The CDR3 covers 12 residues.

J is TRBJ1-2 and V is TRBV7-9; 7 positions match TRBD1. Trimming took 5 bases from V and 7 from J; bases not matched to a gene: 10. CDR3 length: 14 amino acids. Germline CDR1 and CDR2: SEHNR and FQNEAQ (reference sequence). The CDR3 protein is CASSLSQTGTGYTF. The CDR3 region has the DNA TGTGCCAGCAGCCTCAGCCAGACAGGGACTGGCTACACCTTC.

As regards this clone: A junction end diverges from the germline sequence, so it may reflect a read error. This chain joins TRBV7-9 and TRBJ2-1; 9 bases are shared with TRBD2. The CDR3 spans 14 residues. The V gene's germline CDR1 is SEHNR and CDR2 FQNEAQ (reference sequence). CDR3: CASSLAGAENEQFF. The CDR3 nucleotides are TGTGCCAGCAGTTTAGCGGGAGCGGAAAATGAGCAGTTCTTC.